The 12 T cell receptor beta chains below were found in one sample sequenced in a study of blood T cell repertoires in COVID-19 (dated by TCRdb to 2019 to 2021). To prepare the library, the immunoSEQ multiplex PCR assay was applied. TCRdb provides this immuneACCESS table in a form limited to in-frame rearrangements. Some clones are lacking; in checked studies, under half of them reflect an unresolved V gene, and why the rest are absent is not known. Present in this sample are about 260,000 clones, around 84% of which were seen just once. Clones ranked in the top ten supply around 3.9% of the sample. The sequenced material came from PBMCs or T cells enriched from blood (not recorded which). The receptors shown here come from a young man with acute COVID-19.

The chain uses TRBV6-1 and TRBJ1-2, with TRBD1 matching 11 bases. Germline CDR1 MNHNS, CDR2 SASEGT. The length of the CDR3 is 17 residues. V trimming: 3 bases; J trimming: 4 bases; junction bases outside the gene matches: 10. The CDR3 is CASSDLGRTGGSYGYTF. As DNA, the CDR3 is TGTGCCAGCAGTGACTTGGGAAGGACAGGGGGCAGCTATGGCTACACCTTC.

The chain links TRBV24-1 to TRBJ2-5, with a weak D call TRBD1 (6 bases). V was pared by 4 bases and J by 1 base, with 18 bases between. Germline V gene data show CDR1 as KGHDR and CDR2 as SFDVKD. The CDR3 has 17 residues. CDR3 in DNA: TGTGCCACCAGTGACCGACTAAATACAGGGCTCCAAGAGACCCAGTACTTC. Its translation: CATSDRLNTGLQETQYF.

This clone showed up just once. V is TRBV6-5 and J is TRBJ1-1, with 9 nucleotides matching TRBD1. Germline V gene lookup returns CDR1 MNHEY and CDR2 SVGAGI. There are 13 residues in the CDR3. The J segment lost 7 bases and the V segment lost 5 bases, leaving 5 bases of the junction unmatched. The chain's CDR3 is CASSPGTGFEAFF. The CDR3 DNA sequence: TGTGCCAGCAGTCCCGGGACAGGGTTTGAAGCTTTCTTT.

The V gene is TRBV19, the J gene TRBJ1-2; weak D call: TRBD1 (5 bases). The CDR3 length is 13 residues. Trimming cost V 10 bases and J 6 bases, with 18 bases left between them. Germline CDR1 LNHDA, CDR2 SQIVND (reference sequence). The CDR3 DNA reads as TGTGCCACCCAGTGGGTTCAGGGCCATGGCTACACCTTC. Amino acid sequence: CATQWVQGHGYTF.

The V gene is TRBV4-3, the J gene TRBJ2-7; maybe TRBD2 (6 bases). Per germline, CDR1 LGHNA and CDR2 YSLEER. The CDR3 sequence is 16 residues long. Trimming left V 0 bases short and J 2 bases short, with 14 bases between. CDR3 DNA sequence: TGCGCCAGCAGCCAAGATGACCGGGAGTTTACCTACGAGCAGTACGTC. It specifies CASSQDDREFTYEQYV.

This chain links TRBV28 with TRBJ1-5; D is possibly TRBD1 (5 bases). Germline V lookup: CDR1 MDHEN, CDR2 SYDVKM. The germline V and J ends were trimmed by 8 bases and 3 bases, with 11 bases remaining between them. This CDR3 contains 13 residues. The CDR3 is CASSRQLNQPQHF. Written as DNA, the CDR3 is TGTGCCAGCTCTAGACAGCTCAATCAGCCCCAGCATTTT.

The V gene is TRBV2, the J gene TRBJ2-3; TRBD2 is a possible D gene (6 bases). Trimming took off 5 bases at V and 4 bases at J, with 7 bases between the two ends. There are 12 residues in the CDR3. Per the germline V gene, CDR1 is SNHLY and CDR2 is FYNNEI. CDR3 nucleotides: TGTGCCAGCAGTTCGGGGGCAGATACGCAGTATTTT. It is translated as CASSSGADTQYF.

The J gene is TRBJ2-7, the V gene TRBV18; 9 bases are shared with TRBD1. The CDR3 covers 15 residues. Trimming removed 3 bases from V and 3 bases from J; junction bases left unmatched: 6. Germline V gives CDR1 KGHSH, CDR2 LQKENI. CDR3 sequence reads: CASSPGQGFGYEQYV. In DNA, the CDR3 is TGTGCCAGCTCACCCGGACAGGGGTTCGGCTACGAGCAGTACGTC.

V is TRBV10-3 and J is TRBJ2-1; weak D call: TRBD1 (6 bases). Germline V CDR1 and CDR2: ENHRY, SYGVKD. The CDR3 loop spans 12 amino acids. Trimming cost V 6 bases and J 6 bases, with 9 bases left between them. CDR3 nucleotide sequence: TGTGCCATCAGCAGGGGTTCCAATGAGCAGTTCTTC. Translation gives CAISRGSNEQFF.

V is TRBV12-2 and J is TRBJ1-2; the table gives TRBD1 as D, unverified against the DNA. TRBV12-2 is reported as a pseudogene. The CDR3 totals 17 residues. DNA of the CDR3: TGTGCAAGTCGCTTCGAAGGGGACCACAGGGACAACTATGGCTACACCTTC. Amino acid sequence: CASRFEGDHRDNYGYTF.

Remarks on this clone: Different DNA sequences within this sample yield the same CDR3. The chain uses TRBV12-3 or TRBV12-4 and TRBJ2-2; 7 bases are a match to TRBD1. The CDR3 is 13 residues long. V lost 5 bases and J lost 7; bases outside the gene matches: 4. The CDR3 nucleotides read TGTGCCAGCAGTAGACAGGGTGGCGGGGAGCTGTTTTTT. Protein product: CASSRQGGGELFF.

V is TRBV19 and J is TRBJ2-3; weak D call: TRBD2 (5 bases). Between the trimmed V and J ends, which lost 11 bases and 1 base, there was a span of 13 bases. The CDR3 sequence is 13 residues long. Germline V CDR1 and CDR2: LNHDA, SQIVND (reference sequence). The CDR3 reads CAVTADRTDTQYF. The DNA for the CDR3 is TGTGCCGTAACAGCGGACCGCACAGATACGCAGTATTTT.